This is a list of T cell receptor beta chains from one sample in a study of T cells after posttransplantation cyclophosphamide. This table comes from immunoSEQ multiplex PCR, and its TCRdb copy is limited to in-frame clones, with some not included. This sample comprises about 40,000 clones, none seen once only. Material: PBMCs. All receptors derive from a woman between 50 and 59 years old in good health and a related stem cell transplant donor. Each CDR3 is given without its conserved first and last residue. The size field is filled for only some rows; it gives once, few, many or a size class.

V gene: TRBV30; CDR3 length: 14; J gene: TRBJ2-7; clone size: many; CDR3 protein: AWSVRSFRDPYEQY
V gene: TRBV19; CDR3 length: 13; J gene: TRBJ2-4; clone size: .; CDR3 protein: ASSHPPEGKNIQY
V gene: TRBV18; CDR3 length: 13; J gene: TRBJ1-1; clone size: many; CDR3 protein: ASSPFGQGWTEAF
V gene: TRBV6-1; CDR3 length: 10; J gene: TRBJ1-1; clone size: many; CDR3 protein: ASRVDRGRAF
V gene: TRBV5-1; CDR3 length: 13; J gene: TRBJ2-6; clone size: many; CDR3 protein: ASSPGTGKDNVLT
V gene: TRBV6-1; CDR3 length: 12; J gene: TRBJ2-1; clone size: many; CDR3 protein: ASSEVSQNNEQF
V gene: TRBV4-3; CDR3 length: 12; J gene: TRBJ2-2; clone size: many; CDR3 protein: ASRAQGNTGELF
V gene: TRBV28; CDR3 length: 13; J gene: TRBJ1-4; clone size: many; CDR3 protein: ASSLDLQASEKLF
V gene: TRBV5-4; CDR3 length: 15; J gene: TRBJ2-7; clone size: many; CDR3 protein: ASSMGTSGGFTYEQY
V gene: TRBV7-6; CDR3 length: 13; J gene: TRBJ2-3; clone size: many; CDR3 protein: ASGQSGGITDTQY